This T cell receptor beta chain derives from a study of PD-L1 blockade in urothelial cancer. Study in general: The patients had undergone anywhere from 0 to 3 prior chemotherapy regimens.

CDR1 and CDR2 (germline): SGHTA, FQGNSA. The V end was cut by 5 bases, the J end by 9 bases, with 14 bases between. This CDR3 spans 13 amino acids. Synthetic templates analogous to TCR were spiked into all PCRs individually. Some clones are missing from TCRdb's copy, which holds only in-frame ones; the method was immunoSEQ multiplex PCR. This sample has approximately 50,000 clones, with 84% found just once. Indicated time point: pretreatment peripheral blood. Patients presented with locally advanced or metastatic urothelial carcinoma. Samples spanned pretreatment and treatment, with 1 to 8 time points per patient.

The rearrangement uses TRBV7-2 and TRBJ1-5, with D possibly being TRBD1 (6 bases). The TCR comes from a man aged 65-85 years with urothelial cancer. The sample consisted of PBMCs, taken around atezolizumab (anti-PD-L1) treatment. The CDR3 sequence: CASSPVTGLPQHF. The DNA of the CDR3 is TGTGCCAGCAGCCCAGTAACAGGGCTGCCCCAGCATTTT.